The next 5 T cell receptor beta chains were all read from a single sample in a study of blood T cell repertoires in COVID-19. The assay was immunoSEQ multiplex PCR, and TCRdb's table has in-frame clones only and misses some. This repertoire shows 200,000 to 250,000 clones, around 84% found once; its top ten account for 15% to 20%. Sequencing was done on a sample of peripheral blood. These TCRs come from a woman older than 75 with active or convalescent COVID-19.

A few counts support this clone. In DNA form, the CDR3 reads TGTGCCAGCAGCCCCGGACAGGGGAATGAAAAACTGTTTTTT. It is translated as CASSPGQGNEKLFF. J is TRBJ1-4 and V is TRBV4-2; 9 bases are shared with TRBD1. From germline, CDR1 is LGHNA and CDR2 YNFKEQ. This CDR3 has 14 amino acids. The V and J ends lost 4 bases and 5 bases, in that order; junction bases with no gene match: 2.

The rearrangement links TRBV6-1 to TRBJ1-4; D perhaps matches TRBD1 (6 bases). The CDR3 runs 14 residues. Germline CDR1 MNHNS, CDR2 SASEGT. V lost 1 base, J lost 8 bases, and 11 bases lay in between. CDR3 sequence reads: CASSEGTVGEKLFF. Written as DNA, the CDR3 is TGTGCCAGCAGTGAAGGGACAGTTGGCGAAAAACTGTTTTTT.

CDR3 region: CASSLRTGTFADTQYF. Here the CDR3 DNA reads TGTGCCAGCAGCCTAAGGACAGGGACATTCGCAGATACGCAGTATTTT. This sequence joins TRBV11-3 and TRBJ2-3; 8 bases align to TRBD1. The J segment lost 4 bases and the V segment lost 5 bases, leaving 11 bases of the junction unmatched. There are 16 residues in the CDR3. CDR1 SGHNT and CDR2 YENEEA come from the germline V gene.

The chain has TRBV6-6 and TRBJ1-2; D remains ambiguous. Germline CDR1 MNHNY, CDR2 SVGAGI (reference sequence). Deletions cut 2 bases from V and 8 bases from J, with 15 bases between. The CDR3 runs to 14 residues. In DNA form, the CDR3 reads TGTGCCAGCAGTTACACGGGGTCGGCGGGAGGCTACACCTTC. Translated: CASSYTGSAGGYTF.

Here the CDR3 DNA reads TGTGCCAGCTCACCACTAGACTCCCAAGAGACCCAGTACTTC. Protein: CASSPLDSQETQYF. The chain recombines TRBV18 with TRBJ2-5; D remains unclear. CDR3 length: 14 residues. Germline V gene sequence: CDR1 KGHSH, CDR2 LQKENI. The V and J ends lost 1 base and 1 base respectively, with 7 bases between them.